Listed below are T cell receptor beta chains from one sample, sequenced in a study of blood T cells in healthy people across ages. TCRdb re-derived calls from the 5' RACE reads in MiXCR, one entry per CDR3 protein. The data contain approximately 600,000 distinct CDR3 sequences, roughly three fifths of them seen just once; the ten biggest clones take up 35% to 40%. The sample was blood. Receptors were obtained from a man aged 60 to 75 in good health. The CDR3 runs from the conserved cysteine through the conserved F or W. Fields, in order: D gene, CDR3 length, clone size, J gene, V gene, CDR3 DNA, CDR3 protein. D genes are given only for firm matches. A row's size may be missing; if present it is once, few, many or a size class.

-	15	-	TRBJ1-4	TRBV6-6	TGTGCCAGCAGTTCCGGGACGGCCGGTAATGAAAAACTGTTTTTT	CASSSGTAGNEKLFF
-	15	-	TRBJ2-1	TRBV9	TGTGCCAGCAGCCCCGATGGGGGGGCTGGGAATGAGCAGTTCTTC	CASSPDGGAGNEQFF
TRBD2	16	-	TRBJ2-1	TRBV10-2	TGCGCCAGCAGTGAGTTAGCGGGGATCACCTACAATGAGCAGTTCTTC	CASSELAGITYNEQFF
-	13	-	TRBJ1-4	TRBV7-2	TGTGCCAGCAGCTTAGCGCAGGGGGAAAAACTGTTTTTT	CASSLAQGEKLFF
-	13	once	TRBJ2-7	TRBV5-6	TGTGCCAGCAGCGCTCCGGCTGACTACGAGCAGTACTTC	CASSAPADYEQYF
TRBD1	14	-	TRBJ1-4	TRBV6-6	TGTGCCAGCAGTACAACAGGGGTGATAAGAAAACTGTTTTTT	CASSTTGVIRKLFF
TRBD1	16	-	TRBJ1-2	TRBV12-3/TRBV12-4	TGTGCCGGCAGTTCCTATGGGACAGGGCCTAACTATGGCTACACCTTC	CAGSSYGTGPNYGYTF
-	17	-	TRBJ2-6	TRBV20-1	TGCAGTGCTAGGGACCACAGGGATAGCTCTGGGGCCAACGTCCTGACTTTC	CSARDHRDSSGANVLTF
-	17	-	TRBJ2-4	TRBV1	TGCACCAGCCGGGGGACTAGCGGGGAGTTAGCCAAAAACATTCAGTACTTC	CTSRGTSGELAKNIQYF
TRBD2	15	-	TRBJ2-3	TRBV7-2	TGTGCCAGCAGCTACCCGGGGGGAGACACAGATACGCAGTATTTT	CASSYPGGDTDTQYF
TRBD2	13	-	TRBJ2-1	TRBV7-2	TGTGCCAGCAGCTTACAGCGGGGGTTTGAGCAGTTCTTC	CASSLQRGFEQFF
-	14	few	TRBJ2-1	TRBV6-5	TGTGCCAGCAGCTCCCCTCTTTTGTACAATGAGCAGTTCTTC	CASSSPLLYNEQFF
TRBD1	14	-	TRBJ2-3	TRBV2	TGTGCCAGCAGTGGACAGGGCGGCTCAGATACGCAGTATTTT	CASSGQGGSDTQYF
TRBD2	15	-	TRBJ2-1	TRBV12-3/TRBV12-4	TGTGCCAGCAGTTTTGCTAGCGGGAGCCACAATGAGCAGTTCTTC	CASSFASGSHNEQFF
TRBD2	14	few	TRBJ2-5	TRBV20-1	TGCAGTGCTAGAGAAGGAGCGGGGGGCGGGACCCAGTACTTC	CSAREGAGGGTQYF
-	14	few	TRBJ1-2	TRBV7-2	TGTGCCAGCAGCTCCGATGGCGCAGACTATGGCTACACCTTC	CASSSDGADYGYTF
TRBD2	18	-	TRBJ2-2	TRBV7-6	TGTGCCAGCAGCTCCGCGACTAGCGGGGACTCGAACACCGGGGAGCTGTTTTTT	CASSSATSGDSNTGELFF
-	14	few	TRBJ1-2	TRBV7-2	TGTGCCAGCAGCTTACAGGAACACAGCTATGGCTACACCTTC	CASSLQEHSYGYTF
-	16	medium-sized	TRBJ2-1	TRBV14	TGTGCCAGCAGCCAAGGGCTAGGTGTGTCCTACAATGAGCAGTTCTTC	CASSQGLGVSYNEQFF
TRBD1	15	-	TRBJ2-5	TRBV11-2	TGTGCCAGCAGCTTCGTGGGACAGGGGAGGGAGACCCAGTACTTC	CASSFVGQGRETQYF
-	11	-	TRBJ1-2	TRBV20-1	TGCAGTGCTAGTCCTAACAGGGACTACACCTTC	CSASPNRDYTF
TRBD1	14	few	TRBJ1-6	TRBV2	TGTGCCAGCAGTGGGGACAGGGGTGGTTCACCCCTCCACTTT	CASSGDRGGSPLHF
TRBD2	14	-	TRBJ2-7	TRBV29-1	TGCAGCGTGGGAGGGATCAGAGATTCAGGCGAGCAGTACTTC	CSVGGIRDSGEQYF
-	13	-	TRBJ2-7	TRBV5-6	TGTGCCAGCAGCTTAAGGAGATACTACGAGCAGTACTTC	CASSLRRYYEQYF
TRBD1	16	-	TRBJ2-5	TRBV15	TGTGCCACCAGCACCGGCCCAGGACAGGGACTGGAGACCCAGTACTTC	CATSTGPGQGLETQYF
TRBD1	12	many	TRBJ2-7	TRBV6-2/TRBV6-3	TGTGCCAGCAGGACAGGGACCTACGAGCAGTACTTC	CASRTGTYEQYF
TRBD1	14	-	TRBJ1-5	TRBV12-3/TRBV12-4	TGTGCCAGCAATGAACAGGGGGGGAGTCAGCCCCAGCATTTT	CASNEQGGSQPQHF
TRBD2	15	few	TRBJ2-5	TRBV20-1	TGCAGTGCTCCCAGACTTAGCGGGGAGGGAGAGACCCAGTACTTC	CSAPRLSGEGETQYF
TRBD1	14	-	TRBJ1-1	TRBV5-1	TGCGCCAGCAGCTTGCCAGGGGGCGGCACTGAAGCTTTCTTT	CASSLPGGGTEAFF
TRBD2	15	many	TRBJ2-1	TRBV20-1	TGCAGTGCTAGAGGTTTAGCGGGGGGCCGTAATGAGCAGTTCTTC	CSARGLAGGRNEQFF
-	14	few	TRBJ1-2	TRBV29-1	TGCAGCGTTGAAGACTGGACAGCTAACTATGGCTACACCTTC	CSVEDWTANYGYTF
TRBD1	16	-	TRBJ2-5	TRBV19	TGTGCCAGTAGTACGATAACAGGGGGCTACCAAGAGACCCAGTACTTC	CASSTITGGYQETQYF
TRBD2	16	few	TRBJ2-5	TRBV20-1	TGCAGTGCTAGGGGGGAGGGGCGCACACTCCAAGAGACCCAGTACTTC	CSARGEGRTLQETQYF
TRBD1	16	-	TRBJ2-2	TRBV18	TGTGCCAGCACTGGGTCCAGGGACAGGAACACCGGGGAGCTGTTTTTT	CASTGSRDRNTGELFF
TRBD2	18	-	TRBJ2-3	TRBV6-2/TRBV6-3	TGTGCCAGCAGTTACGACCCCCGGACTAGCGGGGACCAAGATACGCAGTATTTT	CASSYDPRTSGDQDTQYF
TRBD2	15	once	TRBJ2-1	TRBV20-1	TGCAGTGCTAGCTCGGGACGAGCGGGGTTGGATGAGCAGTTCTTC	CSASSGRAGLDEQFF
-	15	-	TRBJ2-7	TRBV20-1	TGCAGTGCAACGATAGCGGCGAGCTCCTACAATGAGCAGTACTTC	CSATIAASSYNEQYF